This TCR beta chain is from a study of T cells after yellow fever vaccination (dated by TCRdb to the late 2010s). Regarding the research as a whole: Libraries from fractions with low cell numbers were prepared with the SMART-Seq v4 Ultra Low Input RNA kit. Blood samples were taken at several timepoints before and after primary and secondary immunization, and bulk PBMC replicates and cell subsets were isolated. Two healthy male donors, one aged 18 to 30 and one aged 30 to 40 years, were included in the cohort. To follow T-cell clones before and after both primary and booster YFV17D yellow fever vaccination, bulk TCR alpha and beta repertoires underwent longitudinal sequencing. The paper as a whole reports these results and caveats: Because only a couple of donors were included in the study, the extent to which the findings can be generalized is limited. The secondary T-cell response was weaker than the primary response but faster, peaking on day 5 instead of day 15. FACS-sorted repertoires could contain abundant contaminating clonotypes from the bulk population, so computational filtering was required. A small fraction of clonotypes showed up in both the CD4 and CD8 compartments, probably as a result of convergent recombination. Most clones expanded after primary vaccination were re-detected after the booster (around 96% of CD4 and around 88% of CD8), suggesting broad memory maintenance.

Inclusive of the bounding cysteine and phenylalanine, the CDR3 is 15 residues long. Only CDR3 DNA is held: 45 bases, read in frame from base 1. V trim: 6 bases; J trim: 3 bases; unmatched bases: 5. For CDR1 and CDR2, the germline V gene lists SGHTA and FQGNSA. The treatment or condition label corresponds to: live attenuated yellow fever vaccine strain. At each blood-draw timepoint, two biological replicates of bulk PBMCs were obtained. PBMCs were isolated from peripheral blood using a standard Ficoll-Paque protocol. RNA was extracted with TriZol from bulk PBMCs, CD4 and CD8 fractions, and dextramer-positive and dextramer-negative fractions. This clonotype was observed at least ten times. Its antigen remains unidentified. Per-nucleotide qualities are absent, and no much larger clonotype sits a single base away. TCR cDNA was synthesized by 5'RACE template switching, which introduced a universal primer site and unique molecular identifiers. cDNA synthesis was primed from both the TCR alpha and TCR beta constant segments. Libraries were amplified in two PCR steps, with sample barcodes and sequencing adapters added in the second step. Sequencing of the libraries was done on either Illumina HiSeq 2500 (2x100 bp) or NovaSeq (2x150 bp). Concerning the study's data processing: MIGEC handled demultiplexing of reads and collapsing into UMI consensus sequences, while MiXCR performed V(D)J alignment. Vaccine-responding clonotypes were identified with edgeR using replicate PBMC samples, with FDR below 0.01 and a log2 fold change above 5 up to day 15 being required. Each bulk clonotype was labeled CD4 or CD8 based on which sequenced repertoire, CD4 or CD8, contained the clonotype at higher abundance. TCRdb applied fastp at Q25 and MiXCR to the public reads, then kept only in-frame beta chains. Each CDR3 protein appears once, grouped with its most common genes and DNA. TCRdb's processing, not the authors' own work, is the source of the V and J calls. Recorded for this sample are a few hundred thousand distinct CDR3 sequences; 15% to 20% of them occurred a single time. The top ten clonotypes cover roughly an eighth of the sample.

This specimen consisted of PBMCs, obtained 15 days after the yellow fever booster vaccination. This TCR was recovered from a man aged 30 to 45 who received the YFV17D yellow fever vaccine. The receptor chain draws on TRBV7-2 and TRBJ2-7, with 13 middle bases fitting TRBD2. The nucleotide sequence is TGTGCCAGCAGTTCTCGGACTAGCGGGAGCTACGAGCAGTACTTC. This gives the protein CASSSRTSGSYEQYF.